This TCR beta chain comes out of a study of beta chain features in type 1 diabetes. This clone came up a few times. As yet, its antigen is unknown. Distinct nucleotide sequences in the sample also encode this CDR3. V was cut by 3 bases and J by 2 bases, with 4 bases left in between. Germline-derived CDR1 and CDR2 are DFQATT and SNEGSKA (reference sequence). The CDR3 is 11 amino acids. Sequencing targeted expressed TCRB transcripts, as all isolated RNA had been reverse transcribed. Repertoires were generated with immunoSEQ multiplex PCR, while TCRdb's copy carries only in-frame clones and drops some. The sample includes a few hundred thousand clones, approximately 9.9% of them seen just once. Study-wide points: A moderate, significant TCRB CDR3 shortening appeared in type 1 diabetes across four CD4+ subsets. Whether TCRB rearrangement is influenced by HLA type went unresolved here. Fewer insertions but more deletions were seen at VDJ junctions in type 1 diabetes patients.

Purity exceeding 95% was reached by all sorted populations. The chain combines TRBV20-1 with TRBJ2-5; D not certain. Sequencing input: naive CD4+ T cells from blood. The TCR sequence derives from a woman in her 30s in good health. The DNA of the CDR3 is TGCAGTGCTAGTCGGCAAGAGACCCAGTACTTC. This translates into CSASRQETQYF.